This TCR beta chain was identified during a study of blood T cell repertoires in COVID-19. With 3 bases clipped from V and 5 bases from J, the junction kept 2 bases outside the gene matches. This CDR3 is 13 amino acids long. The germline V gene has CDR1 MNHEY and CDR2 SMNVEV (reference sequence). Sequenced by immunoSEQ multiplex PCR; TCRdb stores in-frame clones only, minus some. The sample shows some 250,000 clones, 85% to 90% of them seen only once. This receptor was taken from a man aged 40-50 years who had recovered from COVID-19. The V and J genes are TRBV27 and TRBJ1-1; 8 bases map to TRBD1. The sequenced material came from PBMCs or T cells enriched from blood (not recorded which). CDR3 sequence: CASSFRGLTEAFF. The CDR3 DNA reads TGTGCCAGCAGTTTCAGGGGGCTTACTGAAGCTTTCTTT.